What follows are 21 T cell receptor beta chains derived from one specimen sequenced in a study of blood T cell repertoires in COVID-19. The repertoire was sequenced with immunoSEQ multiplex PCR; TCRdb's copy has only in-frame clones and lacks some. The data show under 250,000 clones, with 70% to 90% seen just once and about 8.2% held by the top ten. Sequenced: PBMCs or T cells enriched from blood (not recorded which). The receptors were sampled from a woman in her forties or fifties with acute COVID-19.

The chain has TRBV7-9 and TRBJ1-1, with D possibly matching TRBD1 (6 bases). Germline V gene data show CDR1 as SEHNR and CDR2 as FQNEAQ (reference sequence). CDR3 length: 13 amino acids. V lost 7 bases to trimming and J lost 5 bases, with 14 bases between them. The DNA of the CDR3 is TGTGCCAGCAAGAGACAGGAGAGGACTGAAGCTTTCTTT. Amino acid sequence: CASKRQERTEAFF. Variable domain in full (rest from reference TRBV7-9 and TRBJ1-1): DTGVSQNPRHKITKRGQNVTFRCDPISEHNRLYWYRQTLGQGPEFLTYFQNEAQLEKSRLLSDRFSAERPKGSFSTLEIQRTEQGDSAMYLCASKRQERTEAFFGQGTRLTVV.

The V call is TRBV7-2, the J call TRBJ1-1; D not certain. Germline CDR1 and CDR2: SGHTA and FQGNSA. This CDR3 spans 15 amino acids. V lost 1 base and J 0 bases, leaving 9 bases between the germline ends. CDR3 coding DNA: TGTGCCAGCAGCTTAGTCGGGTTCATGAACACTGAAGCTTTCTTT. Translation: CASSLVGFMNTEAFF.

The chain carries TRBV6-1 and TRBJ1-2; TRBD1 might be the D (6 bases). Germline V gene sequence: CDR1 MNHNS, CDR2 SASEGT. The germline V and J ends were trimmed by 2 bases and 2 bases, with 6 bases remaining between them. The CDR3 is 13 residues long. CDR3 coding DNA: TGTGCCAGCAGTGAAAGGGGGAACTATGGCTACACCTTC. Encoded protein: CASSERGNYGYTF.

This clone was counted a few times. V and J are TRBV6-6 and TRBJ2-7; possibly TRBD2 for D (6 bases). Germline V lookup: CDR1 MNHNY, CDR2 SVGAGI (reference sequence). Trimming took off 0 bases at V and 3 bases at J, with 9 bases between the two ends. The CDR3 runs 14 residues. The chain's CDR3 is CASSYSGEVYEQYF. CDR3 DNA sequence: TGTGCCAGCAGTTACTCAGGGGAGGTCTACGAGCAGTACTTC.

The V and J genes are TRBV3-1 (or the pseudogene TRBV3-2) and TRBJ1-3; D uncertain. Germline-derived CDR1 and CDR2 are LGHDT and YNNKEL (reference sequence). This CDR3 region has 15 residues. Trimming pared 7 bases from V and 4 bases from J, leaving 17 bases between. CDR3 amino acids: CASTARVGGGNTIYF. The CDR3 coding sequence is TGTGCCAGCACCGCAAGGGTCGGAGGAGGAAACACCATATATTTT.

The V and J genes are TRBV18 and TRBJ1-1; TRBD1 aligns across 8 bases. The CDR3 runs to 15 residues. CDR1 KGHSH and CDR2 LQKENI come from the germline V gene. The J segment lost 6 bases and the V segment lost 2 bases, leaving 8 bases of the junction unmatched. The CDR3 bases are TGTGCCAGCTCACCATCACAGGGGGTAATGGCTGAAGCTTTCTTT. Its protein is CASSPSQGVMAEAFF.

The gene calls are TRBV4-2 and TRBJ2-1; 9 nucleotides agree with TRBD1. Germline CDR1 reads LGHNA; CDR2 reads YNFKEQ. V shed 4 bases and J 7 bases; nucleotides not matched to a gene: 11. The CDR3 runs to 16 residues. CDR3 region: CASSRFRDRVWNEQFF. The CDR3 DNA reads as TGTGCCAGCAGCCGGTTCAGGGACAGGGTATGGAATGAGCAGTTCTTC.

The chain combines TRBV6-4 with TRBJ1-2; perhaps TRBD1 as D (6 bases). This CDR3 has 15 amino acids. V was clipped by 9 bases and J by 2 bases, with 19 bases between them. Germline V gene lookup returns CDR1 MRHNA and CDR2 SNTAGT. Here the CDR3 reads CASQLEAGANYGYTF. CDR3 bases: TGTGCCAGTCAACTCGAGGCAGGGGCCAACTATGGCTACACCTTC.

For the CDR3, the DNA is TGTGCCAGCAGTTACGATAGGGACTTCAATCAGCCCCAGCATTTT. Protein product: CASSYDRDFNQPQHF. The chain uses TRBV6-2 or TRBV6-3 and TRBJ1-5, with D maybe TRBD1 (5 bases). The germline gives CDR1 MNHEY, CDR2 SVGEGT. The V end was cut by 2 bases, the J end by 3 bases, with 11 bases between. This CDR3 comprises 15 residues.

The chain uses TRBV29-1 and TRBJ2-5; TRBD1 agrees at 7 bases. The CDR3 covers 13 residues. Trimming removed 7 bases from V and 1 base from J; junction bases left unmatched: 6. Germline CDR1 is SQVTM and CDR2 is ANQGSEA. This CDR3 reads CSGIRGIQETQYF. CDR3 DNA: TGCAGCGGGATCAGGGGGATCCAAGAGACCCAGTACTTC.

J is TRBJ1-2 and V is TRBV14; D gene unclear. This CDR3 contains 14 residues. In germline, CDR1 is SGHDN, CDR2 FVKESK. V was clipped by 1 base and J by 2 bases, with 8 bases between them. CDR3 DNA sequence: TGTGCCAGCAGCCAAGGATCCAGGAACTATGGCTACACCTTC. Amino acids: CASSQGSRNYGYTF.

This clone has only one observation. The chain couples TRBV9 to TRBJ1-4; tentative D call: TRBD1 (5 bases). This CDR3 contains 14 residues. Germline V gene data show CDR1 as SGDLS and CDR2 as YYNGEE. Trimming removed 3 bases at V and 6 bases at J, with 12 bases between. The CDR3, as DNA: TGTGCCAGCAGCGCTTATCAGGGTGATGAAAAACTGTTTTTT. Translating gives CASSAYQGDEKLFF.

This chain uses TRBV18 with TRBJ2-1, with 10 bases identical to TRBD2. CDR3 size: 16 residues. Germline loops: CDR1 KGHSH, CDR2 LQKENI. The V and J ends lost 3 bases and 5 bases, in that order; junction bases with no gene match: 7. In DNA form, the CDR3 reads TGTGCCAGCTCACCGGATATAGCGGGGGGTAACAATGAGCAGTTCTTC. This sequence encodes CASSPDIAGGNNEQFF. The variable domain in full, with the rest retrieved from reference TRBV18 and TRBJ2-1, is NAGVMQNPRHLVRRRGQEARLRCSPMKGHSHVYWYRQLPEEGLKFMVYLQKENIIDESGMPKERFSAEFPKEGPSILRIQQVVRGDSAAYFCASSPDIAGGNNEQFFGPGTRLTVL.

The genes are TRBV5-4 and TRBJ1-4; the D is unclear. The CDR3 has 15 amino acids. Germline loops: CDR1 SGHNT, CDR2 YYREEE (reference sequence). V was clipped by 0 bases and J by 4 bases, with 10 bases between them. The DNA for the CDR3 is TGTGCCAGCAGCTTGGATAGGACTCTTAATGAAAAACTGTTTTTT. This sequence encodes CASSLDRTLNEKLFF.

The rearrangement links TRBV25-1 to TRBJ1-1, with a tentative D call TRBD1 (5 bases). Trimming took 1 base from V and 2 from J, leaving 14 bases between them. There are 16 residues in the CDR3. Germline V gene data show CDR1 as MGHDK and CDR2 as SYGVNS. In DNA form, the CDR3 reads TGTGCCAGCAGTGAATTGTCGGGCAGGGAAAACACTGAAGCTTTCTTT. This gives the protein CASSELSGRENTEAFF. Variable domain in full (rest from reference TRBV25-1 and TRBJ1-1): EADIYQTPRYLVIGTGKKITLECSQTMGHDKMYWYQQDPGMELHLIHYSYGVNSTEKGDLSSESTVSRIRTEHFPLTLESARPSHTSQYLCASSELSGRENTEAFFGQGTRLTVV.

The V gene is TRBV9, the J gene TRBJ2-1; D gene unclear. Germline loops: CDR1 SGDLS, CDR2 YYNGEE. The CDR3 has 14 residues. The V gene lost 4 bases and the J gene lost 3 bases, with 11 bases spanning the gap. CDR3 sequence (DNA): TGTGCCAGCAGCCCGACACCGGACTACAATGAGCAGTTCTTC. Its protein product is CASSPTPDYNEQFF. Looking up the rest from reference TRBV9 and TRBJ2-1 gives the full variable domain: DSGVTQTPKHLITATGQRVTLRCSPRSGDLSVYWYQQSLDQGLQFLIQYYNGEERAKGNILERFSAQQFPDLHSELNLSSLELGDSALYFCASSPTPDYNEQFFGPGTRLTVL.

The J gene is TRBJ1-5, the V gene TRBV3-1 (or the pseudogene TRBV3-2); a weak D match, TRBD1 (6 bases). Germline loops: CDR1 LGHDT, CDR2 YNNKEL (reference sequence). Trimming pared 4 bases from V and 7 bases from J, leaving 11 bases between. CDR3 length: 13 residues. CDR3 coding DNA: TGTGCCAGCAGCCGGGCAGGGGAACAGCCCCAGCATTTT. Its translation: CASSRAGEQPQHF.

The genes are TRBV5-4 and TRBJ2-2; 10 bases line up with TRBD1. Losses at the gene ends were 3 bases for V and 3 bases for J; bases not matched to a gene: 5. Germline V gene data show CDR1 as SGHNT and CDR2 as YYREEE (reference sequence). The CDR3 extends over 16 amino acids. The CDR3 sequence: CASSSRTGGDTGELFF. CDR3 DNA sequence: TGTGCCAGCAGCTCAAGGACAGGGGGAGACACCGGGGAGCTGTTTTTT.

This chain uses TRBV10-3 with TRBJ1-5, with TRBD1 matching over 9 bases. Germline V CDR1 and CDR2: ENHRY, SYGVKD. CDR3 length: 15 residues. V shed 3 bases, J shed 2 bases, and the junction held 2 bases outside the gene matches. As DNA, the CDR3 is TGTGCCATCAGTGAAGGACAGGGGCGCAATCAGCCCCAGCATTTT. Translation gives CAISEGQGRNQPQHF.

This clone was counted a single time. The chain uses TRBV9 and TRBJ1-5; TRBD1 might be the D (5 bases). Germline V gene lookup returns CDR1 SGDLS and CDR2 YYNGEE. V lost 4 bases and J 0 bases, leaving 8 bases between the germline ends. The CDR3 length is 14 residues. Here the CDR3 DNA reads TGTGCCAGCAGCAGGGGTAGTAGCAATCAGCCCCAGCATTTT. Translation gives CASSRGSSNQPQHF. Full variable domain (outside the CDR3, taken from reference TRBV9 and TRBJ1-5): DSGVTQTPKHLITATGQRVTLRCSPRSGDLSVYWYQQSLDQGLQFLIQYYNGEERAKGNILERFSAQQFPDLHSELNLSSLELGDSALYFCASSRGSSNQPQHFGDGTRLSIL.

This chain joins TRBV29-1 and TRBJ1-1, with a possible D match to TRBD1 (6 bases). Germline-derived CDR1 and CDR2 are SQVTM and ANQGSEA. The V gene lost 3 bases and the J gene lost 5 bases, with 13 bases spanning the gap. The CDR3 is made up of 13 amino acids. This CDR3 is CSVDLQGETEAFF. CDR3 in DNA: TGCAGCGTTGATCTACAGGGTGAAACTGAAGCTTTCTTT.